These T cell receptor beta chains were read from a single sample in a study of CD8 T cells in ankylosing spondylitis. TCRdb re-called the 5' RACE reads through MiXCR, storing one row per CDR3 protein. The sample has 250,000 to 400,000 distinct CDR3 sequences; roughly 11% are singletons. Sequenced: blood, either unsorted or a sorted T cell fraction (not recorded which). The receptors come from a female donor with ankylosing spondylitis or in good health (not recorded which). The CDR3 runs from the conserved cysteine through the conserved F or W. A D gene is named only where the DNA matches it firmly. The size entry is marked missing in some rows and otherwise reads once, few, many or a size class.

TRBJ2-7 TRBV27 . many CASSLQAAAYEQYF TGTGCCAGCAGTTTACAGGCAGCAGCCTACGAGCAGTACTTC
TRBJ1-5 TRBV27 . few CASGNGAQPQHF TGTGCCAGCGGAAATGGCGCGCAGCCCCAGCATTTT
TRBJ2-5 TRBV11-2 . . CASSLLGGPFSGQETQYF TGTGCCAGCAGCCTTCTTGGCGGGCCTTTTTCTGGGCAAGAGACCCAGTACTTC
TRBJ1-1 TRBV19 . . CASTARAAEAFF TGTGCCAGTACGGCCAGGGCGGCTGAAGCTTTCTTT
TRBJ2-5 TRBV28 TRBD2 few CASQTSMETQYF TGTGCCAGCCAGACTAGCATGGAGACCCAGTACTTC
TRBJ2-1 TRBV12-3/TRBV12-4 . few CASNIDRGSYNEQFF TGTGCCAGCAATATCGACAGAGGGTCCTACAATGAGCAGTTCTTC
TRBJ1-3 TRBV5-1 . . CASSLDGRLDTIYF TGCGCCAGCAGCTTGGATGGCAGGTTGGACACCATATATTTT
TRBJ2-2 TRBV3-1 . . CASSQRTGTSTGELLF TGTGCCAGCAGCCAAAGAACCGGGACAAGCACCGGGGAGCTGCTTTTT
TRBJ2-2 TRBV12-3/TRBV12-4 . many CASSFHGPLGNTGELFF TGTGCCAGCAGTTTCCACGGACCTTTGGGGAACACCGGGGAGCTGTTTTTT
TRBJ2-5 TRBV7-2 . few CASSLVNRAGETQYF TGTGCCAGCAGCTTAGTAAACAGAGCAGGAGAGACCCAGTACTTC
TRBJ1-5 TRBV7-2 . . CASSLDWGPNQPQHF TGTGCCAGCAGCTTAGATTGGGGGCCGAATCAGCCCCAGCATTTT
TRBJ2-4 TRBV5-1 . many CASSPSVRAKNIQYF TGCGCCAGCAGCCCGAGTGTGAGAGCCAAAAACATTCAGTACTTC
TRBJ2-1 TRBV4-3 TRBD2 many CASSRGLAGGEQFF TGCGCCAGCAGCCGCGGACTAGCGGGAGGTGAGCAGTTCTTC
TRBJ2-3 TRBV5-1 . many CASSLDGRSSTDTQYF TGCGCCAGCAGCTTGGATGGTCGTAGTAGCACAGATACGCAGTATTTT
TRBJ2-5 TRBV7-2 TRBD1 few CASSLERRGPSRTQYF TGTGCCAGCAGCTTAGAGCGCAGGGGGCCCTCAAGGACCCAGTACTTC
TRBJ2-7 TRBV28 TRBD2 many CASSTRAGTIGYEQYF TGTGCCAGCAGCACAAGGGCGGGGACTATAGGCTACGAGCAGTACTTC
TRBJ1-1 TRBV7-2 . . CASSLEKIRSTEAFF TGTGCCAGCAGCTTGGAGAAGATAAGGTCCACTGAAGCTTTCTTT
TRBJ2-1 TRBV12-3/TRBV12-4 TRBD2 many CASTRGLANEQFF TGTGCCAGCACCCGGGGACTAGCCAATGAGCAGTTCTTC
TRBJ2-7 TRBV29-1 TRBD1 many CSVERTGYPYEQYF TGCAGCGTTGAGAGGACAGGATACCCCTACGAGCAGTACTTC
TRBJ2-1 TRBV5-1 TRBD1 many CASSLSTGGYDNEQFF TGCGCCAGCAGCTTGTCGACAGGGGGCTATGACAATGAGCAGTTCTTC
TRBJ1-1 TRBV5-1 . . CASILGGRNTEAFF TGCGCCAGCATCTTGGGCGGCCGGAACACTGAAGCTTTCTTT
TRBJ2-5 TRBV20-1 TRBD1 few CSADGTGEETQYF TGCAGTGCCGACGGGACAGGGGAAGAGACCCAGTACTTC
TRBJ1-2 TRBV6-1 TRBD1 many CASSVRDSANYGYTF TGTGCCAGCAGTGTCCGGGACAGCGCTAACTATGGCTACACCTTC
TRBJ2-1 TRBV12-3/TRBV12-4 TRBD2 many CASSLASGGPNQFF TGTGCCAGCAGTTTAGCTAGCGGGGGGCCCAATCAGTTCTTC
TRBJ2-1 TRBV20-1 . many CSARDGGIANNEQFF TGCAGTGCTAGAGATGGAGGGATTGCGAACAATGAGCAGTTCTTC
TRBJ1-2 TRBV18 TRBD1 many CASSPSITGGADGYTF TGTGCCAGCTCACCATCCATAACAGGGGGCGCTGATGGCTACACCTTC
TRBJ2-1 TRBV7-8 . many CASSLRRGTYNEQFF TGTGCCAGCAGCTTAAGGAGGGGTACCTACAATGAGCAGTTCTTC
TRBJ1-2 TRBV5-8 . many CASSLEPGLVYGYTF TGTGCCAGCAGCTTGGAACCCGGATTGGTCTATGGCTACACCTTC
TRBJ1-4 TRBV5-1 . few CASSLQTTNEKLFF TGCGCCAGCAGCTTACAGACAACTAATGAAAAACTGTTTTTT
TRBJ1-2 TRBV4-2 TRBD1 many CASSQEVQGDYGYTF TGTGCCAGCAGCCAAGAGGTGCAGGGGGACTATGGCTACACCTTC
TRBJ1-5 TRBV6-2/TRBV6-3 . few CASTGYGQPQHF TGTGCCAGCACCGGTTATGGTCAGCCCCAGCATTTT
TRBJ2-2 TRBV7-2 . . CASSSHRDSGELFF TGTGCCAGCAGCAGCCACAGGGATTCCGGGGAGCTGTTTTTT
TRBJ1-1 TRBV5-6 TRBD1 many CASRRDRRGTEAFF TGTGCCAGCAGGAGGGACAGACGGGGCACTGAAGCTTTCTTT
TRBJ2-3 TRBV20-1 TRBD2 many CSARDGGGTDTQYF TGCAGTGCTAGGGACGGGGGGGGCACAGATACGCAGTATTTT
TRBJ2-7 TRBV5-4 TRBD2 many CASSFSGTGPYEQYF TGTGCCAGCAGCTTCAGCGGGACTGGCCCCTACGAGCAGTACTTC
TRBJ2-5 TRBV18 . few CASSQSTGTETQYF TGTGCCAGCTCACAATCGACCGGGACGGAGACCCAGTACTTC
TRBJ2-7 TRBV18 . . CASSPTGASLSYEQYF TGTGCCAGCTCGCCGACTGGGGCATCTTTGTCGTACGAGCAGTACTTC
TRBJ2-5 TRBV5-1 TRBD2 few CASSVAGLNQETQYF TGCGCCAGCAGCGTAGCGGGACTTAATCAAGAGACCCAGTACTTC
TRBJ1-1 TRBV20-1 . many CSARGLDGTEAFF TGCAGTGCTAGGGGTCTAGACGGGACTGAAGCTTTCTTT
TRBJ2-3 TRBV11-1 TRBD2 few CASSLGLPLVLAGSTDTQYF TGTGCCAGCAGCTTAGGTCTCCCCCTCGTCCTAGCGGGGAGCACAGATACGCAGTATTTT
TRBJ2-7 TRBV7-9 . . CASSPGWGIYSYEQYF TGTGCCAGCAGCCCAGGGTGGGGGATCTACTCCTACGAGCAGTACTTC
TRBJ2-6 TRBV10-2 . many CASEGSGANVLTF TGCGCCAGCGAGGGGTCTGGGGCCAACGTCCTGACTTTC
TRBJ2-3 TRBV20-1 TRBD2 . CSASGLAASTDTQYF TGCAGTGCCTCCGGACTAGCAGCTAGCACAGATACGCAGTATTTT
TRBJ1-1 TRBV5-1 . many CASSLGATVNTEAFF TGCGCCAGCAGCTTGGGGGCAACGGTGAACACTGAAGCTTTCTTT
TRBJ2-1 TRBV29-1 . . CSVERTLPYNEQFF TGCAGCGTTGAACGCACGCTCCCCTACAATGAGCAGTTCTTC
TRBJ2-1 TRBV19 TRBD2 few CASLTSTNEQFF TGTGCCAGCCTGACTAGCACGAATGAGCAGTTCTTC